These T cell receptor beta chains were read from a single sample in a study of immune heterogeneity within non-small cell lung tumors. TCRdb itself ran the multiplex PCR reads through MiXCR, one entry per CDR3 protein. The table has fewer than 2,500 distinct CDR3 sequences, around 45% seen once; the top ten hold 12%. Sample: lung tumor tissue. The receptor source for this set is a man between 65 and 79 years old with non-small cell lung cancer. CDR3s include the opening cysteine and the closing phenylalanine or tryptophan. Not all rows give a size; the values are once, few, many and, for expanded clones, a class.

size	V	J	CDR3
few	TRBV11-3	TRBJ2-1	CASSPGRVSNEQFF
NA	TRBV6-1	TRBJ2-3	CASLDPRSDTQYF
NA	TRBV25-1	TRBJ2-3	CASTGSYTDTQYF
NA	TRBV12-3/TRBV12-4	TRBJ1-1	CASNEGSGAFF
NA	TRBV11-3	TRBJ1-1	CASSLLGQGTEAFF
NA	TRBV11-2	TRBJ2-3	CASSLDLPSSDTQYF
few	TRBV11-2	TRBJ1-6	CASSFGTGNSPLHF
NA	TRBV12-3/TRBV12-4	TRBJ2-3	CASSSKGLYTDTQYF
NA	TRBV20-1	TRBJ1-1	CSARRSTEAFF
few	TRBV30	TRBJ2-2	CAWSRDTGELFF
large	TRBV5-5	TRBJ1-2	CASSLDRDYGYTF
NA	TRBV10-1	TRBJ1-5	CASSLRACYSNQPQHF
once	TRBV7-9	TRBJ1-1	CASSVGTRGTEAFF
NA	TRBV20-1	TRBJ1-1	CSARTAGAPTEAFF
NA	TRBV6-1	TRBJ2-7	CAYLGQDTYEQYF
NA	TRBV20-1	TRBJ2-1	CSAIKPGLANNEQFF
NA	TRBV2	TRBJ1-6	CASAPGLQNSPLHF
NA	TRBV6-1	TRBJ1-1	CASSDRDRGAEAFF
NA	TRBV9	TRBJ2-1	CASSPAIAGEQFF
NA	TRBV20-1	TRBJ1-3	CSASVRTGGENTIYF
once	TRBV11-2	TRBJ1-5	CASSPGTGDVQPQHF
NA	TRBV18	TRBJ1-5	CASSPPPPGRLNQPQHF
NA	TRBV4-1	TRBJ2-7	CASSLAGTGGAEQYF
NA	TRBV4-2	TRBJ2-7	CASSQDWGGAQTHEQYF
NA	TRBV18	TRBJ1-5	CASSQTGNQPQHF
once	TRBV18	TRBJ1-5	CASSPPQAPFSNQPQHF
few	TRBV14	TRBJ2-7	CASSQIGQGTYEQYF